The clone carrying this T cell receptor beta chain has only one observation. What it binds is not known. The entry originates in a study of yellow fever vaccine responses in identical twins. Findings of the study overall: Convergence reportedly seemed to mark part of the twins' vaccine T cell response, with personalization marking the rest.

A single record per CDR3 protein comes from TCRdb applying MiXCR to the RT-PCR reads. Here the sample spans a few thousand distinct CDR3 sequences, around 87% being singletons. This CDR3 region has 15 residues. Germline V gene sequence: CDR1 PRHDT, CDR2 FYEKMQ (reference sequence). J was trimmed by 2 bases and V by 6 bases; bases with no gene match: 6. V is TRBV13 and J is TRBJ2-5, with 10 bases matching TRBD2. Sequences were derived from T cells from blood (PBMCs), unsorted or a sorted subset (not recorded which), sampled before or after yellow fever vaccination (not recorded which). The source is a woman in her late teens or twenties who received the yellow fever vaccine. CDR3: CASRRLAGAQETQYF. The CDR3 nucleotides read TGTGCCAGCAGGCGGCTAGCGGGGGCACAAGAGACCCAGTACTTC.